This is a list of T cell receptor beta chains from one sample in a study of T cell responses to AZD1222 COVID-19 vaccine. The data were produced by immunoSEQ multiplex PCR, yet TCRdb's version contains in-frame clones alone and is incomplete. This sample has 110,000 or so clones, with 75% to 95% found just once. The source was peripheral blood, collected on day 0 of AZD1222 vaccination. These receptors were collected from an adult in good health. Each CDR3 is given without its conserved first and last residue. D genes are given only for firm matches.

TRBJ2-5 TRBV9 11 . ASSRQYQETQY
TRBJ1-1 TRBV30 13 TRBD1 AWSETGGSDTEAF
TRBJ1-5 TRBV2 14 . ASSPLTFKGGQPQH
TRBJ2-4 TRBV13 13 TRBD1 ASSLSLDRGNIQY
TRBJ1-3 TRBV5-1 12 TRBD1 ASSLQGAGNTIY
TRBJ2-5 TRBV2 10 TRBD1 ASLEGAETQY
TRBJ2-7 TRBV6-5 13 . ASSPSGRIIYEQY
TRBJ2-1 TRBV5-4 12 . ASSLDRPRLEQF
TRBJ1-5 TRBV6-5 11 . ASSYTAFSPQH
TRBJ1-5 TRBV21-1 16 . ASSKVSDRGPLGEPQH
TRBJ2-3 TRBV27 14 TRBD2 ASRGTSGRGTDTQY
TRBJ1-3 TRBV19 9 . ASSIQDTIY
TRBJ1-6 TRBV12-2 15 . ASRLTAAGTPPSPLH
TRBJ1-3 TRBV29-1 14 . SVEDRGGAAGNTIY
TRBJ1-5 TRBV23-1 8 . ASTHQPQH
TRBJ1-2 TRBV3-1/TRBV3-2 13 . ASSPWRDNNYGYT
TRBJ2-6 TRBV19 16 TRBD1 ASSIRADRATGANVLT
TRBJ1-5 TRBV3-1/TRBV3-2 11 TRBD1 ASSRQGSQPQH
TRBJ1-2 TRBV10-2 14 . ASSDRSRAENYGYT
TRBJ1-1 TRBV7-9 15 TRBD1 ASSSRTGSAVNTEAF
TRBJ1-2 TRBV19 14 TRBD1 ASSPTGAQANYGYT
TRBJ2-3 TRBV19 12 TRBD1 ASTPGQGGNTQY
TRBJ1-1 TRBV5-5 12 . ASSMTEFDFGAF
TRBJ1-1 TRBV3-1/TRBV3-2 11 . ASSHNMNTEAF
TRBJ2-5 TRBV10-3 13 . AISESIAVGETQY
TRBJ2-7 TRBV14 14 . ASSPLQGDSSYEQY
TRBJ1-6 TRBV7-3 11 . ASGWGNGSPLH
TRBJ1-4 TRBV10-1 11 . AGVWGDAEKLF
TRBJ1-2 TRBV24-1 11 TRBD1 ATSLGTGGGYT
TRBJ1-2 TRBV11-2 14 . ASSLDLGGGRDGYT
TRBJ2-2 TRBV3-1/TRBV3-2 11 . ASSVRVTGELF
TRBJ1-2 TRBV29-1 11 . SVGGPVNYGYT
TRBJ2-5 TRBV10-3 13 TRBD2 ATSGGGRFQETQY
TRBJ2-1 TRBV27 13 TRBD2 ASSFGTSGFNEQF
TRBJ1-2 TRBV5-4 13 . ASSLEGSHSWGYT
TRBJ1-3 TRBV9 13 . ASSVAGESGNTIY
TRBJ2-5 TRBV6-6 11 . ASSPLQGETQY
TRBJ2-7 TRBV24-1 11 . ATSGSPTYEQY
TRBJ2-4 TRBV6-2/TRBV6-3 10 . ASSYSGGIQY
TRBJ1-4 TRBV9 14 . ASSPEGSPSNEKLV
TRBJ2-2 TRBV15 16 TRBD2 ATSSPGTSGRYPGELF
TRBJ1-5 TRBV28 13 . ASSLIGSSNQPQH
TRBJ1-5 TRBV30 13 TRBD1 AWSHRDRLNQPQH
TRBJ1-6 TRBV6-5 11 TRBD1 AVPGQGNSPLH
TRBJ1-5 TRBV11-2 11 . ASSLWENQPQH
TRBJ1-5 TRBV2 16 TRBD1 ASLGGRQGEWGNQPQH
TRBJ1-6 TRBV30 12 . AWRSGFNNSPLH
TRBJ1-5 TRBV3-1/TRBV3-2 12 . ASSQQWGDQPQH
TRBJ1-5 TRBV12-2 9 . ASRYDQPQH
TRBJ2-7 TRBV11-2 12 . ASSPSVLYYEQY
TRBJ1-1 TRBV5-1 12 . ASKTGGMNTEAF
TRBJ2-3 TRBV5-1 13 TRBD1 ASSSGTGGTDTQY
TRBJ2-5 TRBV6-5 10 . ASGRRQETQY